This TCR beta chain derives from a study of human T cells and chemical hapten exposure. As to time point: pre-sensitization, week 0. Treatment specified: therapeutic diphenylcyclopropenone sensitization with weekly scalp DPC. Unfractionated whole blood was the source from which total RNA was extracted. The CDR3 consists of 16 residues. The germline V and J ends were trimmed by 4 bases and 8 bases, with 24 bases remaining between them. Germline CDR1 SQVTM, CDR2 ANQGSEA. Each CDR3 protein gets one entry after TCRdb re-called the RACE reads with MiXCR. The sample yields under 40,000 distinct CDR3 sequences, about a tenth seen once.

The source material was whole blood, sampled in connection with sensitization to the hapten diphenylcyclopropenone (DPC). The sequence was obtained from a man aged 45-60 years with alopecia areata. Some clones in this sample may be carry-over from other donors' samples. The chain uses TRBV29-1 and TRBJ2-1; no clear D. The CDR3 nucleotides are TGCAGCGTTGGAGTCCCGGGCTTTAGGAGAAGGGATGAGCAGTTCTTC. Its protein is CSVGVPGFRRRDEQFF.